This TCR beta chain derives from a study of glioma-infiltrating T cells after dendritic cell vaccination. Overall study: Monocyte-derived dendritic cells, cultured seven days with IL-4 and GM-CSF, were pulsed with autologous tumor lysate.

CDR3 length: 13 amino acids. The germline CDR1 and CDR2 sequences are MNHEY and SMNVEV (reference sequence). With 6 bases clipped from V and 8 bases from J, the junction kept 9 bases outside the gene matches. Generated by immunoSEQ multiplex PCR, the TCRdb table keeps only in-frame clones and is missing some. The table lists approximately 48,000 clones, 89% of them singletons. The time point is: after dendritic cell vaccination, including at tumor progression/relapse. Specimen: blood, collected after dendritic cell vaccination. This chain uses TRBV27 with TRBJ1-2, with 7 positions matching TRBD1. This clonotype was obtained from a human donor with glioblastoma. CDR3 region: CASSHLGGRGYTF. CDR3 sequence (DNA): TGTGCCAGCAGCCACCTAGGGGGCAGGGGCTACACCTTC.